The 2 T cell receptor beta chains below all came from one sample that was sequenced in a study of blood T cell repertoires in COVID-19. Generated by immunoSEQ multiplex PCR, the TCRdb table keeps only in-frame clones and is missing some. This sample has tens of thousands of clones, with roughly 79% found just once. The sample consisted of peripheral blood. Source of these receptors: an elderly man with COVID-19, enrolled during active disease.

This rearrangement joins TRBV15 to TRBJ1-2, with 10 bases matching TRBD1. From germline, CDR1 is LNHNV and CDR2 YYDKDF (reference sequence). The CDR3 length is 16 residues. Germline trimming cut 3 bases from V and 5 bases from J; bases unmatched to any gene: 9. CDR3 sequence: CATSRETGGASYGYTF. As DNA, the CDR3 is TGTGCCACCAGCAGGGAGACAGGGGGCGCCTCTTATGGCTACACCTTC.

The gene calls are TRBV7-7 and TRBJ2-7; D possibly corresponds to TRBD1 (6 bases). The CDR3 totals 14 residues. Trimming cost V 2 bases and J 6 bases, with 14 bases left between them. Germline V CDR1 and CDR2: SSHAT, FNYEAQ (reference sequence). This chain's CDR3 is CASSLQGSSSEQYF. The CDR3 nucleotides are TGTGCCAGCAGCTTACAGGGGAGTAGTAGCGAGCAGTACTTC.